Each of the 30 T cell receptor beta chains below was sequenced from the same sample in a study of cytomegalovirus exposure and HLA in healthy donors (dated by TCRdb to about 2017). The library was generated by the immunoSEQ multiplex PCR assay. For the multiplex PCR, a mixture combining 60 forward primers for TCR Vbeta segments and 13 reverse primers for TCR Jbeta segments was used. Imported from immuneACCESS, the table was reduced by TCRdb to in-frame sequences with V and J called. These copies leave out some clones; in studies compared against another copy, an unresolved V gene accounts for under half, and the cause of the remainder is not known. This sample has more than 80,000 clones in its table, and 64% of those were observed once. The top ten clonotypes cover roughly 2.5% of the sample. Sequencing was carried out using PBMCs. Receptor source: a human donor in good health.

V is TRBV18 and J is TRBJ2-1, with 11 nucleotides matching TRBD2. Germline-derived CDR1 and CDR2 are KGHSH and LQKENI. V shed 4 bases and J 0 bases; nucleotides not matched to a gene: 2. The CDR3 spans 16 residues. Here the CDR3 DNA reads TGTGCCAGCTCACAAACTAGCGGGAGCTCCTACAATGAGCAGTTCTTC. Its translation: CASSQTSGSSYNEQFF.

The count of this clone is one. The chain is built from TRBV2 and TRBJ2-2; 10 bases map to TRBD2. CDR1 and CDR2 (germline): SNHLY, FYNNEI. J gave up 3 bases and V 7 bases, and 8 bases lay outside the gene matches. The CDR3 length is 16 residues. CDR3 sequence: CASTKAGGRDTGELFF. The CDR3 region has the DNA TGTGCCAGCACCAAAGCGGGGGGGCGCGACACCGGGGAGCTGTTTTTT.

This clone turned up a few times. This sequence joins TRBV25-1 and TRBJ2-3; a possible D gene is TRBD2 (6 bases). Germline CDR1 MGHDK, CDR2 SYGVNS. This CDR3 contains 11 residues. Trimming pared 6 bases from V and 5 bases from J, leaving 6 bases between. The CDR3, as DNA: TGTGCCAGCAGGCGGGAAGATACGCAGTATTTT. Amino acids: CASRREDTQYF.

This clone showed up just once. This sequence joins TRBV4-3 and TRBJ2-1; D is undetermined. The CDR3 is 13 residues long. CDR1 and CDR2 from the germline V gene are LGHNA and YSLEER. The V and J ends lost 1 base and 9 bases respectively, with 10 bases between them. CDR3 amino acids: CASSQVAVGEQFF. The DNA for the CDR3 is TGCGCCAGCAGCCAAGTCGCAGTTGGTGAGCAGTTCTTC.

The chain is built from TRBV30 and TRBJ1-5, with D possibly being TRBD1 (5 bases). CDR3 length equals 13 residues. V was cut by 2 bases and J by 9 bases, with 14 bases left in between. The germline gives CDR1 GTSNPN, CDR2 SVGIG (reference sequence). The CDR3 protein is CAWSSGSLAPQHF. The CDR3 nucleotides read TGTGCCTGGAGTTCAGGGTCTTTGGCGCCCCAGCATTTT.

This chain connects TRBV7-9 to TRBJ1-1, with D maybe TRBD1 (5 bases). The CDR3 covers 13 residues. Trimming stripped 1 base from V and 6 bases from J, with 9 bases between. Germline V gene sequence: CDR1 SEHNR, CDR2 FQNEAQ (reference sequence). In nucleotides, the CDR3 is TGTGCCAGCAGCTTAGGGACATCTTCTGAAGCTTTCTTT. The encoded protein is CASSLGTSSEAFF.

The chain combines TRBV9 with TRBJ1-2, with D possibly TRBD1 on 6 matching bases. Trimming removed 0 bases from V and 7 bases from J, with 19 bases in between. There are 16 residues in the CDR3. Per the germline V gene, CDR1 is SGDLS and CDR2 is YYNGEE. The CDR3 reads CASSVGGRGRFGGYTF. CDR3 in DNA: TGTGCCAGCAGCGTAGGCGGCAGGGGAAGGTTCGGTGGCTACACCTTC.

The rearrangement joins TRBV5-4 to TRBJ1-1, with 7 bases lining up with TRBD1. From germline, CDR1 is SGHNT and CDR2 YYREEE (reference sequence). Trimming at V came to 3 bases and at J to 3 bases, leaving 8 bases not matched to a gene. CDR3 length: 15 residues. CDR3 protein: CASSSERGGDTEAFF. For the CDR3, the DNA is TGTGCCAGCAGCTCAGAGAGAGGGGGCGACACTGAAGCTTTCTTT.

V and J are TRBV5-1 and TRBJ1-6; D gene unclear. Germline V gene data show CDR1 as SGHRS and CDR2 as YFSETQ. V lost 0 bases and J 7 bases, leaving 14 bases between the germline ends. This CDR3 is built from 16 residues. The CDR3 loop reads CASSLDLSYQNSPLHF. CDR3 coding DNA: TGCGCCAGCAGCTTGGACCTCTCCTACCAAAATTCACCCCTCCACTTT.

The chain employs TRBV9 and TRBJ2-2; 7 nucleotides match TRBD1. This CDR3 spans 17 amino acids. The germline V gene has CDR1 SGDLS and CDR2 YYNGEE. The V gene end was trimmed by 1 base and the J gene end by 1 base; junction bases not matched to a gene: 7. The CDR3 is CASSVLRGPVNTGELFF. Written as DNA, the CDR3 is TGTGCCAGCAGCGTACTTAGGGGGCCGGTGAACACCGGGGAGCTGTTTTTT.

The CDR3 region has the DNA TGTGCCAGCAGCCCCCTGGACAGGGGCGACCTCGAGCAGTACTTC. This sequence encodes CASSPLDRGDLEQYF. The rearrangement uses TRBV7-8 and TRBJ2-5; TRBD1 matches at 9 bases. The J call may be faulty, since TRBJ2-7 better matches the DNA end. CDR1 and CDR2 (germline): SGHVS, FQNEAQ. The length of the CDR3 is 15 residues.

The chain uses TRBV10-2 and TRBJ2-3, with 8 positions matching TRBD2. Germline V gives CDR1 WSHSY, CDR2 SAAADI. The V gene end was trimmed by 6 bases and the J gene end by 2 bases; junction bases not matched to a gene: 7. The CDR3 is 15 amino acids. CDR3 loop: CASRVGGGPTDTQYF. For the CDR3, the DNA is TGCGCCAGCAGAGTTGGCGGGGGGCCCACAGATACGCAGTATTTT.

This clone was found a few times. V is TRBV7-3 and J is TRBJ2-1, with TRBD1 matching over 7 bases. Germline CDR1 SGHTA, CDR2 FQGTGA. The CDR3 covers 13 residues. V was pared by 5 bases and J by 9 bases, with 7 bases of the junction left unmatched. CDR3 sequence: CASSQTPGGEQFF. The CDR3 nucleotides read TGTGCCAGCAGCCAGACCCCAGGGGGTGAGCAGTTCTTC.

The rearrangement links TRBV9 to TRBJ1-2, with D possibly TRBD1 on 5 matching bases. Germline V gene lookup returns CDR1 SGDLS and CDR2 YYNGEE. The V gene lost 0 bases and the J gene lost 3 bases, with 9 bases spanning the gap. This CDR3 contains 14 residues. The CDR3 region has the DNA TGTGCCAGCAGCGTAGCGACAGTGGACTATGGCTACACCTTC. Translated: CASSVATVDYGYTF.

The V and J genes are TRBV18 and TRBJ1-2, with 10 bases matching TRBD1. Germline CDR1 is KGHSH and CDR2 is LQKENI. J gave up 2 bases and V 5 bases, and 8 bases lay outside the gene matches. CDR3 length: 16 amino acids. The CDR3 sequence: CASSFGTGAPNYGYTF. The CDR3 region has the DNA TGTGCCAGCTCATTCGGGACAGGGGCTCCAAACTATGGCTACACCTTC.

This clone was seen a handful of times. V and J are TRBV5-1 and TRBJ1-1; possible D gene TRBD1, 6 bases. Looked up from germline, CDR1 is SGHRS and CDR2 is YFSETQ. This CDR3 comprises 13 residues. V lost 1 base, J lost 4 bases, and 8 bases lay in between. CDR3 loop: CASSLRGTTEAFF. CDR3 DNA sequence: TGCGCCAGCAGCTTGAGGGGGACCACTGAAGCTTTCTTT.

This chain links TRBV6-5 with TRBJ1-1, with a weak D call TRBD1 (5 bases). Germline loops: CDR1 MNHEY, CDR2 SVGAGI. V gave up 2 bases and J gave up 6 bases, with 13 bases separating them. The CDR3 is made up of 14 amino acids. The CDR3 bases are TGTGCCAGCAGTTACGTCCCAGGGCTCCCTGAAGCTTTCTTT. This codes for CASSYVPGLPEAFF.

The rearrangement uses TRBV19 and TRBJ1-2; the D is unclear. The CDR3 is made up of 12 amino acids. The V end lost 1 base, the J end lost 7 bases, and 7 bases lay between the germline ends. Germline V gives CDR1 LNHDA, CDR2 SQIVND (reference sequence). The CDR3 DNA follows: TGTGCCAGTAGTATAGGAGGTAGTGGCTACACCTTC. Protein product: CASSIGGSGYTF.

This chain uses TRBV30 with TRBJ1-6; perhaps TRBD1 as D (6 bases). Germline CDR1 is GTSNPN and CDR2 is SVGIG (reference sequence). This CDR3 spans 13 amino acids. V was pared by 5 bases and J by 8 bases, with 13 bases between. CDR3 loop: CAWARQADSPLHF. Here the CDR3 DNA reads TGTGCCTGGGCTAGACAGGCTGATTCACCCCTCCACTTT.

The chain combines TRBV7-8 with TRBJ1-1; D is possibly TRBD1 (5 bases). The V end lost 1 base, the J end lost 6 bases, and 6 bases lay between the germline ends. Germline V CDR1 and CDR2: SGHVS, FQNEAQ. The CDR3 runs 12 residues. The CDR3 nucleotides are TGTGCCAGCAGCTTAGACAGGTCTGAAGCTTTCTTT. This gives the protein CASSLDRSEAFF.

This clone was observed a handful of times. The CDR3 spells CASSSGQLAGRVNEQFF. The CDR3 DNA sequence: TGTGCCAGCAGCTCCGGCCAACTAGCGGGGAGGGTCAATGAGCAGTTCTTC. The chain links TRBV7-6 to TRBJ2-1, with 10 positions matching TRBD2. The length of the CDR3 is 17 residues. After removal of 4 bases from V and 6 bases from J, the junction contained 12 bases not matched to a gene. Germline lookup yields CDR1 SGHVS and CDR2 FNYEAQ.

This chain uses TRBV5-6 with TRBJ1-6, with TRBD1 matching over 10 bases. Germline V gene data show CDR1 as SGHDT and CDR2 as YYEEEE. This CDR3 is built from 15 residues. V was pared by 5 bases and J by 7 bases, with 6 bases of the junction left unmatched. DNA of the CDR3: TGTGCCAGCAGTCTACCGGGACAGGGGAATTCACCCCTCCACTTT. This codes for CASSLPGQGNSPLHF.

This chain links TRBV11-2 with TRBJ1-2; no reliable D call. CDR1 SGHAT and CDR2 FQNNGV come from the germline V gene. The CDR3 consists of 14 residues. Trimming cost V 2 bases and J 8 bases, with 15 bases left between them. CDR3 coding DNA: TGTGCCAGCAGCTTACGGGGTCTCGAGGGCGGCTACACCTTC. This codes for CASSLRGLEGGYTF.

CDR3 loop: CASSERGLNTEAFF. As DNA, the CDR3 is TGTGCCAGTAGTGAACGGGGATTGAACACTGAAGCTTTCTTT. The chain carries TRBV19 and TRBJ1-1; no definite D call. Germline CDR1 reads LNHDA; CDR2 reads SQIVND (reference sequence). The CDR3 loop spans 14 amino acids. The ends were cut back, 5 bases at V and 0 bases at J, with 10 bases in the middle. Together with reference TRBV19 and TRBJ1-1, the CDR3 gives the full variable domain: DGGITQSPKYLFRKEGQNVTLSCEQNLNHDAMYWYRQDPGQGLRLIYYSQIVNDFQKGDIAEGYSVSREKKESFPLTVTSAQKNPTAFYLCASSERGLNTEAFFGQGTRLTVV.

This clone is a singleton in its sample. The rearrangement links TRBV7-9 to TRBJ1-2; 9 bases line up with TRBD1. Trimming at V came to 3 bases and at J to 7 bases, leaving 15 bases not matched to a gene. This CDR3 region has 17 residues. Germline V lookup: CDR1 SEHNR, CDR2 FQNEAQ (reference sequence). The CDR3 coding sequence is TGTGCCAGCAGCTTCGCGACGGGGACAGGGCGAGAGGGTGGCTACACCTTC. It yields the protein CASSFATGTGREGGYTF.

The V and J genes are TRBV7-9 and TRBJ2-1; D perhaps matches TRBD1 (6 bases). CDR1 is SEHNR, CDR2 FQNEAQ, per germline (reference sequence). CDR3 length equals 16 residues. Trimming took 2 bases from V and 0 from J, leaving 11 bases between them. The chain's CDR3 is CASSLSTGDSYNEQFF. The CDR3 coding sequence is TGTGCCAGCAGCTTATCGACAGGCGACTCCTACAATGAGCAGTTCTTC.

V usage is TRBV5-1 and J usage is TRBJ1-2, with D maybe TRBD1 (6 bases). This CDR3 contains 12 residues. The ends were cut back, 2 bases at V and 6 bases at J, with 8 bases in the middle. Germline V gene lookup returns CDR1 SGHRS and CDR2 YFSETQ. CDR3 nucleotide sequence: TGCGCCAGCAGCTTAAACAGGGATGGCTACACCTTC. The encoded protein is CASSLNRDGYTF.

This chain uses TRBV9 with TRBJ2-5; 12 bases fit TRBD2. The CDR3 consists of 15 residues. CDR1 is SGDLS, CDR2 YYNGEE, per germline. Trimming took 2 bases from V and 7 from J; bases not matched to a gene: 6. DNA for the CDR3: TGTGCCAGCAGCGTCCACCCGGGACTAGCGGGGACCCAGTACTTC. This translates into CASSVHPGLAGTQYF.

This clone was observed a few times. V gene TRBV10-3 combines with J gene TRBJ1-1; D is unclear. V was trimmed by 0 bases and J by 4 bases, leaving 6 bases between them. Germline V gene data show CDR1 as ENHRY and CDR2 as SYGVKD. The CDR3 spans 13 residues. The CDR3 region has the DNA TGTGCCATCAGTGAGTCGTCAGGCACTGAAGCTTTCTTT. Translated: CAISESSGTEAFF.

The chain uses TRBV2 and TRBJ2-3, with TRBD1 matching 8 bases. Trimming cost V 10 bases and J 3 bases; bases outside gene matches: 6. Germline assignment: CDR1 SNHLY and CDR2 FYNNEI. CDR3 length: 13 amino acids. The CDR3 sequence: CATQGARTDTQYF. In DNA form, the CDR3 reads TGTGCCACCCAGGGGGCCAGAACAGATACGCAGTATTTT.